A selection of T cell receptor beta chains follows, all from one sample in a study of T cell repertoires in cytomegalovirus infection. In TCRdb, the reads were re-called with MiXCR into one record per CDR3 protein. In the table there are some 700,000 distinct CDR3 sequences, less than 40% of which are singletons. The sample consisted of PBMCs. These receptors came from a human donor in good health (CMV status not recorded). Some clones in this sample may be carry-over from other donors' samples. CDR3s include the opening cysteine and the closing phenylalanine or tryptophan. D genes are given only for firm matches. Part of the rows lack a size; the others show once, few, many or a class for expanded clones.

cdr3_length | j_call | clone_size | v_call | d_call | cdr3_nt | cdr3_aa
15 | TRBJ1-1 | - | TRBV19 | - | TGTGCCAGTAGTGTTACCGGGACCCCTAACACTGAAGCTTTCTTT | CASSVTGTPNTEAFF
15 | TRBJ1-5 | few | TRBV7-2 | - | TGTGCCAGCAGCTTAGTGGCTACAGGGCCACAGCCCCAGCATTTT | CASSLVATGPQPQHF
13 | TRBJ2-2 | few | TRBV19 | - | TGTGCCAGTAGTATCCGTCTCGCCGGGGAGCTGTTTTTT | CASSIRLAGELFF
21 | TRBJ2-7 | few | TRBV6-1 | TRBD2 | TGTGCCAGCAGACGCATCGGTCTGGCGGGGGGGCAATTCGACCGCCTCTACGAGCAGTACTTC | CASRRIGLAGGQFDRLYEQYF
13 | TRBJ1-2 | few | TRBV6-6 | - | TGTGCCAGCGGAGAAAGGGCTACTAGTGGCTACACCTTC | CASGERATSGYTF
19 | TRBJ1-5 | - | TRBV12-3/TRBV12-4 | - | TGTGCCAGCAGTCGAGGACAGCCCGACGACCAATCCCTTGTGATTCCCCAGCATTTT | CASSRGQPDDQSLVIPQHF
16 | TRBJ1-3 | few | TRBV11-2 | TRBD1 | TGTGCCAGCAGCTTAGACCCCAAAGACAGGGGTAACACCATATATTTT | CASSLDPKDRGNTIYF
17 | TRBJ1-5 | - | TRBV2 | - | TGTGCCAGCAGTTGGAGAGGGGAAGGATTTGGCAATCAGCCCCAGCATTTT | CASSWRGEGFGNQPQHF
13 | TRBJ1-5 | - | TRBV28 | - | TGTGCCAGCAGTTGGACAGAATTTCAGCCCCAGCATTTT | CASSWTEFQPQHF
16 | TRBJ2-6 | few | TRBV7-2 | - | TGTGCCAGCAGCTTACTGGGGACGGTTAGGGCCAACGTCCTGACTTTC | CASSLLGTVRANVLTF
12 | TRBJ2-5 | - | TRBV5-1 | - | TGCGCCAGCAGGCTGAACCAAGAGACCCAGTACTTC | CASRLNQETQYF
15 | TRBJ2-3 | - | TRBV6-1 | TRBD2 | TGTGCCAGCAGTGTCATACGGGGGGACACAGATACGCAGTATTTT | CASSVIRGDTDTQYF
15 | TRBJ1-1 | - | TRBV5-1 | - | TGCGCCAGCAGCTTGGTGGACTCACTAAGGACTGAAGCTTTCTTT | CASSLVDSLRTEAFF
11 | TRBJ1-2 | - | TRBV29-1 | TRBD1 | TGCAGCACGTGGGACAGCTATGGCTACACCTTC | CSTWDSYGYTF
13 | TRBJ2-7 | - | TRBV5-1 | - | TGCGCCAGCAGCTTGTTTGATAGGTACGAGCAGTACTTC | CASSLFDRYEQYF
13 | TRBJ1-2 | once | TRBV19 | - | TGTGCCAGTAGGTCGCAAGAGGACTATGGCTACACCTTC | CASRSQEDYGYTF
14 | TRBJ2-7 | - | TRBV11-1 | - | TGTGCCAGCAGCTTACAACAGGGATACTACGAGCAGTACTTC | CASSLQQGYYEQYF
16 | TRBJ1-1 | few | TRBV12-3/TRBV12-4 | TRBD1 | TGTGCCAGCAGTTTATACCTCCCAGGGGGGAACACTGAAGCTTTCTTT | CASSLYLPGGNTEAFF
15 | TRBJ2-1 | - | TRBV20-1 | - | TGCAGTGCCACCGGTGGACTACTCTCCTACAATGAGCAGTTCTTC | CSATGGLLSYNEQFF
13 | TRBJ2-5 | - | TRBV28 | - | TGTGCCAGCAGTTTATCTTCCCCATTGACCCAGTACTTC | CASSLSSPLTQYF
13 | TRBJ2-1 | many | TRBV7-6 | - | TGTGCCAGCAGCCGTAGCTCCTACAATGAGCAGTTCTTC | CASSRSSYNEQFF
15 | TRBJ1-3 | few | TRBV4-1 | - | TGCGCCAGCAGCCAAGAAGGGGCAGGGTGGAACACCATATATTTT | CASSQEGAGWNTIYF
13 | TRBJ1-1 | - | TRBV25-1 | - | TGTGCCAGCGGACAGACAGAGAACACTGAAGCTTTCTTT | CASGQTENTEAFF
15 | TRBJ2-5 | few | TRBV7-9 | - | TGTGCCAGCAGCCACTCTGAGGGGGATCAAGAGACCCAGTACTTC | CASSHSEGDQETQYF
15 | TRBJ1-3 | many | TRBV10-3 | - | TGTGCCATCAGTGAGTCGGGGGTCTCTGGAAACACCATATATTTT | CAISESGVSGNTIYF
16 | TRBJ2-1 | - | TRBV24-1 | - | TGTGCCACCAGTGAGGCTAGCGCTAGCTCCTACAATGAGCAGTTCTTC | CATSEASASSYNEQFF
15 | TRBJ2-3 | - | TRBV7-2 | - | TGTGCCAGCAGCTTTTTGGGACGGGGCACAGATACGCAGTATTTT | CASSFLGRGTDTQYF
13 | TRBJ2-7 | few | TRBV27 | - | TGTGCCAGCAGCCCGATAGACCCCTACGAGCAGTACTTC | CASSPIDPYEQYF
15 | TRBJ2-3 | - | TRBV19 | - | TGTGCCAGTAGGATGACCGGGACCCACACAGATACGCAGTATTTT | CASRMTGTHTDTQYF
15 | TRBJ1-1 | many | TRBV4-1 | - | TGCGCCAGCAGCCAATCTCTCGGGTTGAACACTGAAGCTTTCTTT | CASSQSLGLNTEAFF
16 | TRBJ1-2 | few | TRBV11-2 | - | TGTGCCAGCAGCTTATACGGAAAGGGCACTAACTATGGCTACACCTTC | CASSLYGKGTNYGYTF
14 | TRBJ2-7 | - | TRBV9 | - | TGTGCCAGCAGCGTAGACATTGGAACCTACGAGCAGTACTTC | CASSVDIGTYEQYF
14 | TRBJ2-5 | - | TRBV7-8 | TRBD2 | TGTGCCAGCAGCTCCGGGACCCGCGGGGGGACCCAGTACTTC | CASSSGTRGGTQYF
13 | TRBJ1-1 | - | TRBV5-4 | - | TGTGCCAGCAGCTTGGGAGGGGGTAGGGGTTCGTTCTTT | CASSLGGGRGSFF